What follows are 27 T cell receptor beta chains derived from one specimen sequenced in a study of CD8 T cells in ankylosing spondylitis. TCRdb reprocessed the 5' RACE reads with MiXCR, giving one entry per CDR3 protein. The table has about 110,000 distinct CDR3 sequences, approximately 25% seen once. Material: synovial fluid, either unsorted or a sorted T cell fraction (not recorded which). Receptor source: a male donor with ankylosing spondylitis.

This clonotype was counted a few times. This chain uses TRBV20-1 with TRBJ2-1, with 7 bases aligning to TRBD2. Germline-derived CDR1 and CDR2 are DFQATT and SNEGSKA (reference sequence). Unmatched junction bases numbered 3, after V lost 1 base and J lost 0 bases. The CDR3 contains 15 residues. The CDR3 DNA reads TGCAGTGCTAGAGTAGCGGGTTTCTCCTACAATGAGCAGTTCTTC. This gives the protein CSARVAGFSYNEQFF.

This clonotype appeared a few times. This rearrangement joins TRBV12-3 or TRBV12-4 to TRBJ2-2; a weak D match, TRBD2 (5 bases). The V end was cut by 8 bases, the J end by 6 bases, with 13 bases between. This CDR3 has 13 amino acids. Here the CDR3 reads CASCLGGAGELFF. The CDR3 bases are TGTGCCAGCTGCCTTGGAGGCGCCGGGGAGCTGTTTTTT.

CDR3 protein: CSASPGVWETQYF. The CDR3 DNA reads as TGCAGCGCATCTCCCGGGGTCTGGGAGACCCAGTACTTC. This chain joins TRBV29-1 and TRBJ2-5; tentative D call: TRBD2 (5 bases). Trimming stripped 7 bases from V and 5 bases from J, with 17 bases between. Per the germline V gene, CDR1 is SQVTM and CDR2 is ANQGSEA. The CDR3 length is 13 residues.

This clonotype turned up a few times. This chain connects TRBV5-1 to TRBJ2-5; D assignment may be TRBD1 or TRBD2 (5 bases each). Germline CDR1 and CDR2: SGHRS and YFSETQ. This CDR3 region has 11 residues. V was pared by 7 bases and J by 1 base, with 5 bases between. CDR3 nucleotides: TGCGCCAGCGGGACCCAAGAGACCCAGTACTTC. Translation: CASGTQETQYF.

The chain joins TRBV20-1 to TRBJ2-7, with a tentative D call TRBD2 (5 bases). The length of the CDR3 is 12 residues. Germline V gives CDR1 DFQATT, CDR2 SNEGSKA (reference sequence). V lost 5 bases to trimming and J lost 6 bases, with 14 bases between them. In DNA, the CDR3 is TGCAGTGCTCTACCTGCGGCGGGCGAGCAGTACTTC. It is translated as CSALPAAGEQYF.

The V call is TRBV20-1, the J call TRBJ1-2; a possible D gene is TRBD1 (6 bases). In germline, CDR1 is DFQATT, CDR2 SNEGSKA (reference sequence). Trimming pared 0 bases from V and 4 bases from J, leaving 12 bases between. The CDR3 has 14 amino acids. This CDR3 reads CSARDFGQFYGYTF. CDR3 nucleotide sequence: TGCAGTGCTAGAGATTTTGGACAGTTCTATGGCTACACCTTC.

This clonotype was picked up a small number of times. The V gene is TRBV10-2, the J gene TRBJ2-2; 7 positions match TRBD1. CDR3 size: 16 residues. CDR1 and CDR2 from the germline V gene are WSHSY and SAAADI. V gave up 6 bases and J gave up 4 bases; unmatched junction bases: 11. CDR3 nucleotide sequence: TGCGCCAGCAGGATATCCAGGGGGAGAGGCACCGGGGAGCTGTTTTTT. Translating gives CASRISRGRGTGELFF.

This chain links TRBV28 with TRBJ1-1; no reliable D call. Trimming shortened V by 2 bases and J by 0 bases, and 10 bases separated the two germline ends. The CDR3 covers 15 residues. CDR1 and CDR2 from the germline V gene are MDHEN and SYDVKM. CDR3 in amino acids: CASSLSPVMNTEAFF. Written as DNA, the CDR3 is TGTGCCAGCAGTTTAAGTCCAGTCATGAACACTGAAGCTTTCTTT.

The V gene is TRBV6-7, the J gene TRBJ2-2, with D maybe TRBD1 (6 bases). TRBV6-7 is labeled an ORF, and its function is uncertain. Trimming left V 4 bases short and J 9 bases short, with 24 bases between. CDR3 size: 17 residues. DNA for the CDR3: TGTGCCAGCAGTTCCATTACCGCGAAAGGGACATATCGGGAGCTGTTTTTT. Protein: CASSSITAKGTYRELFF.

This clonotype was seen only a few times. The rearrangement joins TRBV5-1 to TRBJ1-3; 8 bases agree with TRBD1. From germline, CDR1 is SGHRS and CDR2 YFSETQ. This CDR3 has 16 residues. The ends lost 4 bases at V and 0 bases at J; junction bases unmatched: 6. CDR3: CASSETGGSSGNTIYF. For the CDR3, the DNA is TGCGCCAGCAGCGAAACAGGGGGAAGCTCTGGAAACACCATATATTTT.

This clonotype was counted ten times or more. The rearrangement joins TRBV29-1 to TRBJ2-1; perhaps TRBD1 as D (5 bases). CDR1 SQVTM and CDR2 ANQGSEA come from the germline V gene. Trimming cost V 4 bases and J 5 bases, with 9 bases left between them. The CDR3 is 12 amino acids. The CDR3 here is CSVASGNNEQFF. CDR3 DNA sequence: TGCAGCGTTGCGTCAGGGAACAATGAGCAGTTCTTC.

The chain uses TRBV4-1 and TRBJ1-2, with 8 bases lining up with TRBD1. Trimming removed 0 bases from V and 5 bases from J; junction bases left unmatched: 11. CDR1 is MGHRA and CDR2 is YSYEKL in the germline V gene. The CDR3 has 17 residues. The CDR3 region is CASSQEGAGGAWYGYTF. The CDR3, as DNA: TGCGCCAGCAGCCAAGAAGGAGCAGGGGGCGCGTGGTATGGCTACACCTTC.

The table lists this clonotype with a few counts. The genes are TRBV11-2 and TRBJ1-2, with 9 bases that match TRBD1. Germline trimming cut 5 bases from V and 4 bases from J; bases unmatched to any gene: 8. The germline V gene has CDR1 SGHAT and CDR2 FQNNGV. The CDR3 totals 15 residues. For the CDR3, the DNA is TGTGCCAGCAGCCCAGTGGACAGGGGAGGCTATGGCTACACCTTC. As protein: CASSPVDRGGYGYTF.

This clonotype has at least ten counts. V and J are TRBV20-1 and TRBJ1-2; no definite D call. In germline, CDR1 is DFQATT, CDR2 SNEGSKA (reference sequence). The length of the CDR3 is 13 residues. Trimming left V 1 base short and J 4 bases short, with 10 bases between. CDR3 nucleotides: TGCAGTGCTAGAGTGGCAGTCGGCTATGGCTACACCTTC. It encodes CSARVAVGYGYTF.

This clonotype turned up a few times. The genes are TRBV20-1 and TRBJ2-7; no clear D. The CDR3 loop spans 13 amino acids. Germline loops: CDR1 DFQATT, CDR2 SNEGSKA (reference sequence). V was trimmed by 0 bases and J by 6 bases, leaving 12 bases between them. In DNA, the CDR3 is TGCAGTGCTAGAGATCCGTCTTCCCGCGAGCAGTACTTC. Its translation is CSARDPSSREQYF.

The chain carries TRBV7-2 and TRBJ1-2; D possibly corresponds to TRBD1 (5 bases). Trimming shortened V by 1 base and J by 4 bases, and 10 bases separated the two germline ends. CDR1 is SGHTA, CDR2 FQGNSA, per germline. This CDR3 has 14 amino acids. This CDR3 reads CASSLDRGTYGYTF. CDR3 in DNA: TGTGCCAGCAGCTTAGACCGGGGCACCTATGGCTACACCTTC.

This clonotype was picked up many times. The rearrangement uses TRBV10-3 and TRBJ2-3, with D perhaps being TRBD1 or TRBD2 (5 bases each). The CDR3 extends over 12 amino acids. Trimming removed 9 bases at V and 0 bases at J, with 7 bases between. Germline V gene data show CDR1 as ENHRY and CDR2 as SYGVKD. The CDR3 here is CAIGTSTDTQYF. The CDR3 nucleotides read TGTGCCATAGGGACGAGCACAGATACGCAGTATTTT.

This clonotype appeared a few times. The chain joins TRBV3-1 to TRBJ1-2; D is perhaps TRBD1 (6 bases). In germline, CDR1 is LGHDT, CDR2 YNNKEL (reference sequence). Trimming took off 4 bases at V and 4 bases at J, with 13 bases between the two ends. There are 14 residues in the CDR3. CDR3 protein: CASSPPDSLYGYTF. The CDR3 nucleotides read TGTGCCAGCAGCCCCCCGGACAGCCTCTATGGCTACACCTTC.

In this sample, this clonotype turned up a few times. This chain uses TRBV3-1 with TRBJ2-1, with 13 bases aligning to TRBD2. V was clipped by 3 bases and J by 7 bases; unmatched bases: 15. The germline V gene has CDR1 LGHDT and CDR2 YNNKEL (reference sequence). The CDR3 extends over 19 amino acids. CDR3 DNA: TGTGCCAGCAGCCAGTACGCGTTGACTAGCGGGAGGTTATTGAATGAGCAGTTCTTC. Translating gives CASSQYALTSGRLLNEQFF.

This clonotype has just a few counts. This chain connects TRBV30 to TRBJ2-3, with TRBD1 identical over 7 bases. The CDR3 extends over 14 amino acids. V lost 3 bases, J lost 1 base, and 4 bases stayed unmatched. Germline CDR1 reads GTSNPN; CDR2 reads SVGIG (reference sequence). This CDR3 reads CAWRKGQRTDTQYF. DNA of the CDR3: TGTGCCTGGAGGAAGGGACAGCGCACAGATACGCAGTATTTT.

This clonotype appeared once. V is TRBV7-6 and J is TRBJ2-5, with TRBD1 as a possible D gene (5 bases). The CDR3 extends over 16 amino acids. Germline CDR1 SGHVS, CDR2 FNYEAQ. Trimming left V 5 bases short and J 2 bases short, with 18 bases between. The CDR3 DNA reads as TGTGCCAGCAGCCGAAACGCAGGGCAAGGACAAGAGACCCAGTACTTC. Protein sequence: CASSRNAGQGQETQYF.

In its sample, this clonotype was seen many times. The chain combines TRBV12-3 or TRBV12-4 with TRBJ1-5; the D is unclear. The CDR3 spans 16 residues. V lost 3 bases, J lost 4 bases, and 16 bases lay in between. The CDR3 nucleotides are TGTGCCAGCAGTTTGCTCCCTCCCGGGAGTAATCAGCCCCAGCATTTT. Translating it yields CASSLLPPGSNQPQHF.

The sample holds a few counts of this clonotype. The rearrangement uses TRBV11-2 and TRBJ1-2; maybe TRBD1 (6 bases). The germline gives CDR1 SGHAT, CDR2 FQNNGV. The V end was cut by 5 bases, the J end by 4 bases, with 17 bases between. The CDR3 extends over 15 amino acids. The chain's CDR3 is CASSPGQKPLYGYTF. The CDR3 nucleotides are TGTGCCAGCAGCCCCGGACAGAAACCCCTCTATGGCTACACCTTC.

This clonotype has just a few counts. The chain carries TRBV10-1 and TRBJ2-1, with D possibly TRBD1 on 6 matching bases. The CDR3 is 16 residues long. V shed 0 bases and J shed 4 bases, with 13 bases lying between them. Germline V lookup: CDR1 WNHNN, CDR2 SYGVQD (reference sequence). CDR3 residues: CASSESSRDTYNEQFF. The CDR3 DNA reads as TGCGCCAGCAGTGAGTCGTCCCGGGACACATACAATGAGCAGTTCTTC.

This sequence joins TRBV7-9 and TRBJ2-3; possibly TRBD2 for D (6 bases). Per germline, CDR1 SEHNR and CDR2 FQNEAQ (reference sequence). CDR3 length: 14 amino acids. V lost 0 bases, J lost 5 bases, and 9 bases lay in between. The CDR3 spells CASSLAWRGDTQYF. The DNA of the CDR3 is TGTGCCAGCAGCTTAGCTTGGAGGGGAGATACGCAGTATTTT.

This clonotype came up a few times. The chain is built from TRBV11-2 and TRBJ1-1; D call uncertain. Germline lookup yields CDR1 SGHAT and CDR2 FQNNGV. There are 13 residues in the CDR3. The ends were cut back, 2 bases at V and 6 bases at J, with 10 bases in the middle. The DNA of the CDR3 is TGTGCCAGCAGCTTATTCCCCCCTCCTGAAGCTTTCTTT. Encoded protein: CASSLFPPPEAFF.

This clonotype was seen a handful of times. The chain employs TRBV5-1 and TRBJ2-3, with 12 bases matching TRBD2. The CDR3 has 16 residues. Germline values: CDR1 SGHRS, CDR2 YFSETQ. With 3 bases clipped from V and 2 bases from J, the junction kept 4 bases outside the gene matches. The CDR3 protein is CASSSGLAGFTDTQYF. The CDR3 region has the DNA TGCGCCAGCAGCTCGGGACTAGCGGGTTTCACAGATACGCAGTATTTT.